The rows below give T cell receptor beta chains drawn from one sample of a study of blood T cell repertoires in COVID-19. Libraries were prepared by immunoSEQ multiplex PCR; TCRdb keeps only in-frame clonotypes and omits some of them. This sample has 200,000 to 250,000 clones, with around 86% found just once. The specimen sequenced was peripheral blood. The receptor set was obtained from a man aged 25 to 45 who had recovered from COVID-19. CDR3s include the opening cysteine and the closing phenylalanine or tryptophan. Fields, in order: J gene, clone size, V gene, D gene, CDR3 protein, CDR3 DNA. The D gene is left open where the match is weak. Clone size is shown for a subset of rows, as once, few, many or a class of expanded clone.

J: TRBJ2-1; size: -; V: TRBV19; D: TRBD1; CDR3: CASSLLGGDPEQFF; DNA: TGTGCCAGTAGTCTACTAGGGGGCGACCCTGAGCAGTTCTTC
J: TRBJ1-1; size: -; V: TRBV6-5; D: -; CDR3: CASSSTENTEAFF; DNA: TGTGCCAGCAGTTCGACAGAGAACACTGAAGCTTTCTTT
J: TRBJ2-1; size: -; V: TRBV19; D: TRBD2; CDR3: CASTLTSGGANEQFF; DNA: TGTGCCAGTACCCTTACTAGCGGGGGGGCCAATGAGCAGTTCTTC
J: TRBJ1-4; size: -; V: TRBV5-1; D: -; CDR3: CASSLVTGLNEKLFF; DNA: TGCGCCAGCAGCTTGGTGACAGGACTTAATGAAAAACTGTTTTTT
J: TRBJ2-2; size: -; V: TRBV15; D: -; CDR3: CATSGWGAGELFF; DNA: TGTGCCACCAGCGGTTGGGGGGCCGGGGAGCTGTTTTTT
J: TRBJ2-7; size: -; V: TRBV5-1; D: -; CDR3: CASSRNRDTASLYEQYF; DNA: TGCGCCAGCAGCAGGAACAGGGATACCGCCTCCCTCTACGAGCAGTACTTC
J: TRBJ2-2; size: -; V: TRBV29-1; D: -; CDR3: CSARRGANTGELFF; DNA: TGCAGCGCTCGTAGGGGCGCGAACACCGGGGAGCTGTTTTTT
J: TRBJ1-2; size: -; V: TRBV27; D: -; CDR3: CASSDTMSNYGYTF; DNA: TGTGCCAGCAGTGACACCATGTCTAACTATGGCTACACCTTC
J: TRBJ2-7; size: -; V: TRBV10-1; D: TRBD1; CDR3: CASSETGGPYEQYF; DNA: TGCGCCAGCAGTGAAACAGGGGGCCCCTACGAGCAGTACTTC
J: TRBJ1-2; size: -; V: TRBV12-5; D: -; CDR3: CASGGDRSRESGYTF; DNA: TGTGCTAGTGGGGGCGATCGGAGTCGGGAGAGTGGCTACACCTTC
J: TRBJ2-1; size: -; V: TRBV3-1/TRBV3-2; D: TRBD1; CDR3: CASSQDRGPVQFF; DNA: TGTGCCAGCAGCCAAGATAGGGGGCCAGTACAGTTCTTC
J: TRBJ1-2; size: -; V: TRBV27; D: TRBD1; CDR3: CASSPDPGQGFYGYTF; DNA: TGTGCCAGCAGTCCCGACCCCGGACAGGGGTTCTATGGCTACACCTTC
J: TRBJ1-3; size: once; V: TRBV11-2; D: TRBD1; CDR3: CASSFGTGDYTIYF; DNA: TGTGCCAGCAGCTTCGGGACAGGGGACTACACCATATATTTT
J: TRBJ2-7; size: -; V: TRBV5-1; D: TRBD1; CDR3: CASRVDRGFVHEQYF; DNA: TGCGCCAGCAGGGTCGACAGGGGATTTGTGCACGAGCAGTACTTC
J: TRBJ2-7; size: few; V: TRBV5-4; D: TRBD1; CDR3: CASSSGTGAYEQYF; DNA: TGTGCCAGCAGCTCAGGGACAGGGGCCTACGAGCAGTACTTC
J: TRBJ2-7; size: -; V: TRBV2; D: -; CDR3: CASRSGTLPYEQYF; DNA: TGTGCCAGCAGATCCGGGACTCTCCCCTACGAGCAGTACTTC
J: TRBJ2-5; size: -; V: TRBV2; D: TRBD2; CDR3: CANGLAGGSETQYF; DNA: TGTGCCAACGGACTAGCGGGGGGATCAGAGACCCAGTACTTC
J: TRBJ2-4; size: -; V: TRBV4-1; D: -; CDR3: CASSQGSTAKNIQYF; DNA: TGCGCCAGCAGCCAGGGCTCCACAGCCAAAAACATTCAGTACTTC
J: TRBJ2-5; size: few; V: TRBV4-2; D: TRBD2; CDR3: CASSQPTSGGEETQYF; DNA: TGTGCCAGCAGCCAACCGACTAGCGGGGGGGAAGAGACCCAGTACTTC
J: TRBJ2-3; size: -; V: TRBV13; D: -; CDR3: CASSLPSDRVNTQYF; DNA: TGTGCCAGCAGCTTACCCTCTGACAGAGTCAATACGCAGTATTTT
J: TRBJ1-4; size: -; V: TRBV7-8; D: -; CDR3: CASSSINIAGEKLFF; DNA: TGTGCCAGCAGCTCCATAAACATCGCGGGGGAAAAACTGTTTTTT
J: TRBJ1-4; size: -; V: TRBV5-1; D: -; CDR3: CASSRSDRIAGEKLFF; DNA: TGCGCCAGCAGTCGTTCCGACAGGATTGCCGGGGAAAAACTGTTTTTT
J: TRBJ2-7; size: -; V: TRBV18; D: TRBD2; CDR3: CASSPLLAGKYEQYF; DNA: TGTGCCAGCTCACCGTTACTAGCGGGGAAATACGAGCAGTACTTC
J: TRBJ2-1; size: -; V: TRBV11-3; D: TRBD1; CDR3: CASSTRTGPHEQFF; DNA: TGTGCCAGCAGCACCCGGACAGGTCCCCATGAGCAGTTCTTC
J: TRBJ2-7; size: -; V: TRBV11-2; D: TRBD1; CDR3: CASSTGQVPTYEQYF; DNA: TGTGCCAGCAGCACAGGACAGGTCCCGACCTACGAGCAGTACTTC
J: TRBJ2-7; size: -; V: TRBV10-3; D: -; CDR3: CAIRSSTETYEQYF; DNA: TGTGCCATCAGATCCTCAACTGAAACCTACGAGCAGTACTTC
J: TRBJ2-6; size: -; V: TRBV30; D: -; CDR3: CAWSLGPGANVLTF; DNA: TGTGCCTGGAGTTTGGGGCCCGGGGCCAACGTCCTGACTTTC
J: TRBJ1-4; size: medium-sized; V: TRBV19; D: -; CDR3: CASSIRSGEKLFF; DNA: TGTGCCAGTAGTATTCGGTCAGGGGAAAAACTGTTTTTT
J: TRBJ2-3; size: -; V: TRBV27; D: -; CDR3: CASSIREPADTQYF; DNA: TGTGCCAGCAGTATACGGGAGCCGGCAGATACGCAGTATTTT
J: TRBJ2-7; size: -; V: TRBV7-6; D: TRBD2; CDR3: CASSLARGLAGFFYEQYF; DNA: TGTGCCAGCAGCTTAGCGCGGGGACTAGCGGGGTTCTTTTACGAGCAGTACTTC
J: TRBJ1-1; size: once; V: TRBV7-2; D: -; CDR3: CASSYVEANTEAFF; DNA: TGTGCCAGCAGCTATGTAGAGGCGAACACTGAAGCTTTCTTT
J: TRBJ1-2; size: -; V: TRBV4-1; D: -; CDR3: CASSQVGTHGYTF; DNA: TGCGCCAGCAGCCAAGTCGGGACACATGGCTACACCTTC
J: TRBJ1-1; size: -; V: TRBV11-2; D: TRBD1; CDR3: CASSSRTGDTEAFF; DNA: TGTGCCAGCAGCTCCCGGACAGGGGACACTGAAGCTTTCTTT
J: TRBJ1-2; size: -; V: TRBV6-6; D: -; CDR3: CASRNTGGEANGYTF; DNA: TGTGCCAGCAGGAATACGGGGGGCGAGGCTAACGGCTACACCTTC
J: TRBJ2-7; size: -; V: TRBV19; D: -; CDR3: CASSSSQGSEQYF; DNA: TGTGCCAGTAGTTCTTCACAGGGCTCCGAGCAGTACTTC
J: TRBJ2-7; size: few; V: TRBV4-2; D: TRBD2; CDR3: CASSQAASGGPEEQYF; DNA: TGTGCCAGCAGCCAAGCTGCAAGCGGGGGGCCGGAGGAGCAGTACTTC
J: TRBJ2-1; size: -; V: TRBV6-4; D: -; CDR3: CASSHTSRRGYNEQFF; DNA: TGTGCCAGCAGCCACACCAGCCGTAGGGGCTACAATGAGCAGTTCTTC
J: TRBJ1-1; size: -; V: TRBV7-8; D: -; CDR3: CASSLTFGEGFEAFF; DNA: TGTGCCAGCAGCTTAACATTCGGGGAAGGTTTCGAAGCTTTCTTT
J: TRBJ2-7; size: -; V: TRBV9; D: -; CDR3: CASSVAWQGTYEQYF; DNA: TGTGCCAGCAGCGTAGCTTGGCAGGGCACCTACGAGCAGTACTTC
J: TRBJ2-1; size: once; V: TRBV5-4; D: TRBD2; CDR3: CASSLLAGGAYNEQFF; DNA: TGTGCCAGCAGCCTACTAGCGGGGGGGGCCTACAATGAGCAGTTCTTC
J: TRBJ1-6; size: -; V: TRBV19; D: -; CDR3: CASSIERHYNSPLHF; DNA: TGTGCCAGTAGTATCGAGCGGCATTACAATTCACCCCTCCACTTT
J: TRBJ1-1; size: -; V: TRBV7-8; D: -; CDR3: CASSLKQGEAFF; DNA: TGTGCCAGCAGCCTCAAACAGGGTGAAGCTTTCTTT
J: TRBJ1-2; size: -; V: TRBV20-1; D: -; CDR3: CSARAVWGYTF; DNA: TGCAGTGCCCGAGCCGTTTGGGGCTACACCTTC
J: TRBJ2-7; size: -; V: TRBV5-6; D: -; CDR3: CASSETVSYEQYF; DNA: TGTGCCAGCAGCGAGACAGTCTCCTACGAGCAGTACTTC
J: TRBJ2-1; size: -; V: TRBV5-5; D: -; CDR3: CASSPQSTAGNEQFF; DNA: TGTGCCAGCAGCCCACAATCGACAGCGGGTAATGAGCAGTTCTTC
J: TRBJ1-1; size: few; V: TRBV14; D: -; CDR3: CASSQEIWGDTEAFF; DNA: TGTGCCAGCAGCCAAGAAATTTGGGGGGACACTGAAGCTTTCTTT
J: TRBJ1-5; size: -; V: TRBV2; D: -; CDR3: CASNAANQPQHF; DNA: TGTGCCAGCAACGCGGCCAATCAGCCCCAGCATTTT
J: TRBJ1-6; size: -; V: TRBV7-9; D: TRBD1; CDR3: CASSWWDSYSPLHF; DNA: TGTGCCAGCAGCTGGTGGGACAGCTATTCACCCCTCCACTTT
J: TRBJ2-3; size: -; V: TRBV7-7; D: TRBD2; CDR3: CASSPERGAPDTQYF; DNA: TGTGCCAGCAGCCCGGAGCGGGGGGCCCCAGATACGCAGTATTTT
J: TRBJ2-5; size: -; V: TRBV2; D: -; CDR3: CASSHIQSQETQYF; DNA: TGTGCCAGCAGCCACATCCAGTCCCAAGAGACCCAGTACTTC
J: TRBJ2-2; size: -; V: TRBV11-3; D: TRBD2; CDR3: CASSSTLAGGSGELFF; DNA: TGTGCCAGCAGCTCTACCCTAGCGGGGGGATCCGGGGAGCTGTTTTTT
J: TRBJ1-2; size: -; V: TRBV5-1; D: TRBD1; CDR3: CASSFSGQGGYTF; DNA: TGCGCCAGCAGCTTCAGTGGACAGGGCGGCTACACCTTC